This TCR beta chain was identified in a study of CD4+ T cells in melanoma. General observations from the study: A reported correlation linked neoantigen-specific CD4+ T cells to CD8+, macrophage and B cell function.

The CDR3 is 13 amino acids. Unmatched junction bases numbered 7, after V lost 5 bases and J lost 10 bases. The V gene's germline CDR1 is LNHDA and CDR2 SQIVND (reference sequence). Sequencing used immunoSEQ multiplex PCR; TCRdb keeps in-frame clones, though not all of them. The table lists about 140,000 clones, roughly 91% of them singletons. On this clone itself: Its antigen is not identified.

The clonotype originates from a human donor with melanoma. J is TRBJ1-5 and V is TRBV19; TRBD1 matches at 8 bases. CDR3 sequence: CASSGDRGRPQHF. Written as DNA, the CDR3 is TGTGCCAGTAGTGGTGACAGGGGCCGACCCCAGCATTTT.